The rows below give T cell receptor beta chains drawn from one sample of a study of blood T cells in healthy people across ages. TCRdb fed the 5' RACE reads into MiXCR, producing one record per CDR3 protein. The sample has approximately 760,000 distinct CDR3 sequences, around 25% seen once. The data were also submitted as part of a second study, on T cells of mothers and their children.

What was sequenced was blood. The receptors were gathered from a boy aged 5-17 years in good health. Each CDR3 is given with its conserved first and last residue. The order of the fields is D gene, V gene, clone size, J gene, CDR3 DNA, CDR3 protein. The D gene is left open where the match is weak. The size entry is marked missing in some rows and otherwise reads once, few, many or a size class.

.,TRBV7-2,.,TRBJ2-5,TGTGCCAGCACCTCCCGGGGCGGAGAGACCCAGTACTTC,CASTSRGGETQYF
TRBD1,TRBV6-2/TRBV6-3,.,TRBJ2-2,TGTGCCAGCAGTTACCTGGGACAGGGGAATTGGCCCGGGGAGCTGTTTTTT,CASSYLGQGNWPGELFF
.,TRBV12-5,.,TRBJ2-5,TGTGCTAGTGGTTTGGGGGGGGCCAGCAGGGAGACCCAGTACTTC,CASGLGGASRETQYF
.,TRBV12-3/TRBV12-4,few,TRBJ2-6,TGTGCCAGCAGCCCTGGCGTAAGCTCTGGGGCCAACGTCCTGACTTTC,CASSPGVSSGANVLTF
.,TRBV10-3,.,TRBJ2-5,TGTGCCATCAAGCCGGGCGGACAAGAGACCCAGTACTTC,CAIKPGGQETQYF
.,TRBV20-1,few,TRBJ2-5,TGCAGTGGGCAGTACCAAGAGACCCAGTACTTC,CSGQYQETQYF
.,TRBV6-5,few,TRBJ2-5,TGTGCCAGCATGTACAGCGGTGCGGGGCAAGAGACCCAGTACTTC,CASMYSGAGQETQYF
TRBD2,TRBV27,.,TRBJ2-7,TGTGCCAGCCGTCTGAGCGGGAGGGCCTACGAGCAGTACTTC,CASRLSGRAYEQYF
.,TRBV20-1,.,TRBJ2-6,TGCAGTGCTAGAACAGGGTTGGTCTCTGGGGCCAACGTCCTGACTTTC,CSARTGLVSGANVLTF
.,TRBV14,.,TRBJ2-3,TGTGCCAGCAGCCAAGATCGGGGGTACCGTGCAGATACGCAGTATTTT,CASSQDRGYRADTQYF
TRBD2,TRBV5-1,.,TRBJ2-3,TGTGCCAGCAGCTCCGGGGGTAGCGGGTGGCCCACAGATACGCAGTATTTT,CASSSGGSGWPTDTQYF
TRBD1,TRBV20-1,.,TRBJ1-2,TGCAGTGCTAGAGGGACAGGGGGTAAAGGCTACACCTTC,CSARGTGGKGYTF
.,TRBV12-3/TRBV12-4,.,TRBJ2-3,TGTGCCAGCAGCCTCCGGGACCACTCAGATACGCAGTATTTT,CASSLRDHSDTQYF
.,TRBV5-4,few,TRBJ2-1,TGTGCCAGCAGCTTTGGAGGGGAAAACGGCGATGAGCAGTTCTTC,CASSFGGENGDEQFF
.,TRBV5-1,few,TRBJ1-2,TGCGCCAGCAGCTTTGCGGGGGGAGATGGCTACACCTTC,CASSFAGGDGYTF
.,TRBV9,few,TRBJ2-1,TGTGCCAGCAGCTCAGACGGAAATCTGGAAAATGAGCAGTTCTTC,CASSSDGNLENEQFF
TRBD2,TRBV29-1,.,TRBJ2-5,TGCAGCGTTGGAGGAACTAGCGGGAACCTTAGGGGGGCCCAGTACTTC,CSVGGTSGNLRGAQYF
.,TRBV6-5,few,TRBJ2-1,TGTGCCAGCAATTACTCGAATTGGGCCAATGAGCAGTTCTTC,CASNYSNWANEQFF
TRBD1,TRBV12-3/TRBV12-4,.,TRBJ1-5,TGTGCCAGCAAATGGGGACAGGGGGCTAGCAATCAGCCCCAGCATTTT,CASKWGQGASNQPQHF
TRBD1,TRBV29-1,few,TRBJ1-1,TGCAGCGTTGTAGGGGACAGGGGGTATTCGTCTGACACTGAAGCTTTCTTT,CSVVGDRGYSSDTEAFF
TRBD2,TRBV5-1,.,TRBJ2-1,TGCGCCAGCAGTTGGCGGGAGAGCCACAATGAGCAGTTCTTC,CASSWRESHNEQFF
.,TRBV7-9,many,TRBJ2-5,TGTGCCAGCCCCCCCGGGAGCTCGGGAGAGACCCAGTACTTC,CASPPGSSGETQYF
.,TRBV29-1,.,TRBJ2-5,TGCAGCGTTGAAAGAGGGCAGGGCCTCGGGGAGACCCAGTACTTC,CSVERGQGLGETQYF
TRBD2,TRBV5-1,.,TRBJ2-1,TGCGCCAGCAGCTTGCAAAGCGGGGGGGCCAATGAGCAGTTCTTC,CASSLQSGGANEQFF
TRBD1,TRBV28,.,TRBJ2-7,TGTGCCACCACAGAGGCCGGGACAGGGTACGAGCAGTACTTC,CATTEAGTGYEQYF
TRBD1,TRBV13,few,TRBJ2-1,TGTGCCAGCAGCTCAAAACAGGGGCGGAATGAGCAGTTCTTC,CASSSKQGRNEQFF
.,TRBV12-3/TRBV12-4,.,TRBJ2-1,TGTGCCAGCAGTTCCAGGGTGGCGCGGCAGTTCTTC,CASSSRVARQFF
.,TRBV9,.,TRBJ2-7,TGTGCCAGCAGCGCAACGGACCGACTTGCTGGGCAGTACTTC,CASSATDRLAGQYF
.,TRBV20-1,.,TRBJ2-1,TGCAGTGCTGAGGGGTCGAACAATGAGCAGTTCTTC,CSAEGSNNEQFF